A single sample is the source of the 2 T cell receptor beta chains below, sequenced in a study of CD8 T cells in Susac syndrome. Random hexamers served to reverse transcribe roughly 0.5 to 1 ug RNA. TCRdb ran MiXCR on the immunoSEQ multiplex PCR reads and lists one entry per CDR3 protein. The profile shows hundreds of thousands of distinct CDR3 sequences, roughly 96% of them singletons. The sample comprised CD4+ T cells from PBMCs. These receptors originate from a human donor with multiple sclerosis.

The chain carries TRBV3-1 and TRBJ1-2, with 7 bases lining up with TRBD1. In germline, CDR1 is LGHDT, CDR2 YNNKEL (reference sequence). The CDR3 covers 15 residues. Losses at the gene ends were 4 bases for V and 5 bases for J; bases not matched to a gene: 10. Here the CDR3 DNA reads TGTGCCAGCAGCCGCGTAGGGGGCGGCGTTTATGGCTACACCTTC. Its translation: CASSRVGGGVYGYTF. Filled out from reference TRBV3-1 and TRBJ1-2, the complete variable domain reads DTAVSQTPKYLVTQMGNDKSIKCEQNLGHDTMYWYKQDSKKFLKIMFSYNNKELIINETVPNRFSPKSPDKAHLNLHINSLELGDSAVYFCASSRVGGGVYGYTFGSGTRLTVV.

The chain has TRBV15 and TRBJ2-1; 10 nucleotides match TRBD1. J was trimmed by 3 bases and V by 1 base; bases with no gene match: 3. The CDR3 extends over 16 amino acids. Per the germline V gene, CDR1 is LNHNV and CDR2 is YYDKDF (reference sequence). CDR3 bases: TGTGCCACCAGCAGAGCGGACAGGGGGGACTACAATGAGCAGTTCTTC. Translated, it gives CATSRADRGDYNEQFF.